One and the same sample provided the 25 T cell receptor beta chains below, sequenced in a study of T cell repertoires in cytomegalovirus infection. TCRdb re-derived calls from the reads in MiXCR, one entry per CDR3 protein. The data show 700,000 to 850,000 distinct CDR3 sequences, 32% seen once. These TCRs' antigens remain unknown. Sequences were derived from cultured CD8+ T cells from PBMCs, sampled from culture after CMV antigen stimulation. These receptors came from a human donor in good health (CMV status not recorded). Some clones in this sample may be carry-over from other donors' samples.

This clonotype was seen a few times. The chain recombines TRBV7-4 with TRBJ2-3; weak D call: TRBD1 (6 bases). The V end was cut by 2 bases, the J end by 4 bases, with 16 bases between. The germline V gene has CDR1 SGHVT and CDR2 SQSDAQ. This CDR3 spans 16 amino acids. The CDR3 spells CASSLLTGIDADTQYF. In nucleotides, the CDR3 is TGTGCCAGCAGCTTACTTACAGGGATTGACGCAGATACGCAGTATTTT. Full variable domain (outside the CDR3, taken from reference TRBV7-4 and TRBJ2-3): GAGVSQSPRYKVAKRGRDVALRCDSISGHVTLYWYRQTLGQGSEVLTYSQSDAQRDKSGRPSGRFSAERPERSVSTLKIQRTEQGDSAVYLCASSLLTGIDADTQYFGPGTRLTVL.

This chain joins TRBV6-2 or TRBV6-3 and TRBJ2-2; weak D call: TRBD1 (6 bases). Deletions cut 5 bases from V and 7 bases from J, with 23 bases between. CDR1 is MNHEY, CDR2 SVGEGT, per germline. This CDR3 is built from 17 residues. CDR3 residues: CASSDPTITGTIGELFF. In nucleotides, the CDR3 is TGTGCCAGCAGTGACCCAACGATTACAGGGACCATCGGGGAGCTGTTTTTT.

At least ten counts were recorded for this clonotype. The chain carries TRBV28 and TRBJ2-7, with 8 bases lining up with TRBD2. Trimming removed 7 bases from V and 3 bases from J; junction bases left unmatched: 8. CDR1 MDHEN and CDR2 SYDVKM come from the germline V gene. The CDR3 runs 14 residues. Here the CDR3 reads CASNPLAGVYEQYF. Here the CDR3 DNA reads TGTGCCAGCAATCCTCTAGCGGGCGTCTACGAGCAGTACTTC.

The chain links TRBV5-6 to TRBJ2-7; the match to TRBD1 covers 7 bases. Losses at the gene ends were 0 bases for V and 1 base for J; bases not matched to a gene: 1. Germline-derived CDR1 and CDR2 are SGHDT and YYEEEE. The CDR3 has 14 amino acids. CDR3 sequence (DNA): TGTGCCAGCAGCTTGGAGGGGGCATCCTACGAGCAGTACTTC. Protein: CASSLEGASYEQYF.

A few counts support this clonotype. The chain employs TRBV3-1 and TRBJ1-6; D possibly corresponds to TRBD1 (6 bases). Germline V gene sequence: CDR1 LGHDT, CDR2 YNNKEL (reference sequence). This CDR3 has 14 residues. Between the trimmed V and J ends, which lost 5 bases and 5 bases, there was a span of 10 bases. CDR3 DNA sequence: TGTGCCAGCAGCTCGCGGACAGATAATTCACCCCTCCACTTT. This sequence encodes CASSSRTDNSPLHF.

This clonotype has ten or more counts. This rearrangement joins TRBV20-1 to TRBJ2-5; 7 nucleotides match TRBD2. The J segment lost 5 bases and the V segment lost 0 bases, leaving 9 bases of the junction unmatched. The length of the CDR3 is 15 residues. The V gene's germline CDR1 is DFQATT and CDR2 SNEGSKA (reference sequence). CDR3 sequence reads: CSARDRLAVSETQYF. For the CDR3, the DNA is TGCAGTGCTAGAGATAGGCTAGCGGTGTCGGAGACCCAGTACTTC.

This clonotype was picked up a small number of times. The chain recombines TRBV18 with TRBJ1-2, with no clear D. CDR1 KGHSH and CDR2 LQKENI come from the germline V gene. The ends were cut back, 0 bases at V and 4 bases at J, with 12 bases in the middle. The CDR3 runs to 15 residues. The chain's CDR3 is CASSPPTMLGYGYTF. In DNA, the CDR3 is TGTGCCAGCTCACCACCGACGATGCTAGGCTATGGCTACACCTTC.

The chain has TRBV7-9 and TRBJ2-1; weak D call: TRBD2 (5 bases). This CDR3 contains 14 residues. The V gene lost 1 base and the J gene lost 8 bases, with 12 bases spanning the gap. Germline V gene data show CDR1 as SEHNR and CDR2 as FQNEAQ (reference sequence). CDR3 coding DNA: TGTGCCAGCAGCTTAGAATCGGGGTTCGATGAGCAGTTCTTC. This codes for CASSLESGFDEQFF. Supplemented by reference TRBV7-9 and TRBJ2-1, the full variable domain reads DTGVSQNPRHKITKRGQNVTFRCDPISEHNRLYWYRQTLGQGPEFLTYFQNEAQLEKSRLLSDRFSAERPKGSFSTLEIQRTEQGDSAMYLCASSLESGFDEQFFGPGTRLTVL.

The chain links TRBV7-9 to TRBJ1-1, with no clear D. Trimming removed 5 bases at V and 6 bases at J, with 16 bases between. The CDR3 sequence is 14 residues long. Germline V gene data show CDR1 as SEHNR and CDR2 as FQNEAQ (reference sequence). The CDR3 spells CASSTQTGISEAFF. CDR3 coding DNA: TGTGCCAGCAGCACCCAGACGGGAATCTCTGAAGCTTTCTTT.

On this clonotype: A read error may explain this, as a much larger clone is one base away. The genes are TRBV7-2 and TRBJ1-1; D remains ambiguous. The V and J ends lost 3 bases and 8 bases respectively, with 10 bases between them. Germline CDR1 is SGHTA and CDR2 is FQGNSA. CDR3 length equals 12 residues. CDR3 sequence: CTSSFPFGEAFF. CDR3 nucleotides: TGTACCAGCAGCTTTCCGTTTGGAGAAGCTTTCTTT.

This clonotype was seen a few times. This chain connects TRBV19 to TRBJ1-1, with D perhaps TRBD1 (5 bases). The CDR3 is made up of 15 amino acids. Germline-derived CDR1 and CDR2 are LNHDA and SQIVND (reference sequence). Trimming shortened V by 1 base and J by 1 base, and 10 bases separated the two germline ends. Written as DNA, the CDR3 is TGTGCCAGTAGTATAGTGGCAGGGACGAACACTGAAGCTTTCTTT. Protein product: CASSIVAGTNTEAFF.

V is TRBV27 and J is TRBJ2-7, with D maybe TRBD2 (6 bases). Germline assignment: CDR1 MNHEY and CDR2 SMNVEV (reference sequence). Trimming stripped 10 bases from V and 4 bases from J, with 20 bases between. This CDR3 region has 14 residues. The CDR3 reads CATKEGPDSYEQYV. Here the CDR3 DNA reads TGTGCCACCAAGGAGGGGCCGGATTCATACGAGCAGTACGTC.

This clonotype was seen many times. The chain recombines TRBV7-2 with TRBJ1-2, with 9 bases identical to TRBD1. CDR3 length: 17 amino acids. CDR1 is SGHTA and CDR2 is FQGNSA in the germline V gene. V lost 3 bases to trimming and J lost 6 bases; unmatched junction nucleotides: 14. CDR3 nucleotides: TGTGCCAGCAGCTTGGGCCCGGGACAGGGCACAAAAAATGGCTACACCTTC. It translates to CASSLGPGQGTKNGYTF.

The gene calls are TRBV27 and TRBJ2-7, with 11 bases matching TRBD2. The trim removed 9 bases at V and 0 bases at J, leaving 7 bases unmatched. The CDR3 runs to 15 residues. The germline V gene encodes CDR1 MNHEY and CDR2 SMNVEV (reference sequence). CDR3 bases: TGTGCCAGTCAGGGTCTAGCGGGGGGCTCCTACGAGCAGTACTTC. The encoded protein is CASQGLAGGSYEQYF.

This clonotype was counted many times. This chain uses TRBV7-6 with TRBJ1-6; 9 positions agree with TRBD1. V shed 5 bases, J shed 5 bases, and the junction held 7 bases outside the gene matches. CDR1 and CDR2 from the germline V gene are SGHVS and FNYEAQ. The CDR3 is made up of 16 amino acids. CDR3 protein: CASSPGTGTDNSPLHF. CDR3 bases: TGTGCCAGCAGCCCCGGGACAGGGACCGATAATTCACCCCTCCACTTT. Complete variable domain (other parts from reference TRBV7-6 and TRBJ1-6): GAGVSQSPRYKVTKRGQDVALRCDPISGHVSLYWYRQALGQGPEFLTYFNYEAQQDKSGLPNDRFSAERPEGSISTLTIQRTEQRDSAMYRCASSPGTGTDNSPLHFGNGTRLTVT.

The chain recombines TRBV7-9 with TRBJ1-2, with D uncertain. The CDR3 extends over 15 amino acids. Per the germline V gene, CDR1 is SEHNR and CDR2 is FQNEAQ (reference sequence). The ends were cut back, 5 bases at V and 2 bases at J, with 15 bases in the middle. Here the CDR3 DNA reads TGTGCCAGCAGCCCGAAACTGAATGGGAACTATGGCTACACCTTC. It specifies CASSPKLNGNYGYTF.

This clonotype was picked up a small number of times. The gene calls are TRBV6-6 and TRBJ1-2; maybe TRBD1 (6 bases). The CDR3 consists of 16 residues. Germline V gives CDR1 MNHNY, CDR2 SVGAGI (reference sequence). V dropped 8 bases and J dropped 0 bases, with 19 bases sitting between them. The CDR3 DNA reads as TGTGCCAGCGATTCCGGACAGCTAGACCCTAACTATGGCTACACCTTC. This codes for CASDSGQLDPNYGYTF.

The chain has TRBV28 and TRBJ2-2; no clear D gene. This CDR3 contains 17 residues. Germline-derived CDR1 and CDR2 are MDHEN and SYDVKM. Deletions cut 7 bases from V and 2 bases from J, with 20 bases between. CDR3 loop: CASTPGLINGNTGELFF. The CDR3 coding sequence is TGTGCCAGCACCCCGGGCCTAATAAATGGCAACACCGGGGAGCTGTTTTTT.

The chain employs TRBV12-3 or TRBV12-4 and TRBJ1-2, with D hard to call. This CDR3 spans 14 amino acids. Trimming shortened V by 5 bases and J by 4 bases, and 14 bases separated the two germline ends. Here the CDR3 reads CASSASLDPYGYTF. The CDR3 DNA reads as TGTGCCAGCAGTGCATCTCTAGACCCCTATGGCTACACCTTC.

The chain carries TRBV10-3 and TRBJ2-1; tentatively, D is TRBD1 (6 bases). Trimming stripped 2 bases from V and 6 bases from J, with 11 bases between. The CDR3 extends over 14 amino acids. Germline assignment: CDR1 ENHRY and CDR2 SYGVKD. The CDR3 protein is CAISEDEQGNEQFF. The CDR3 DNA sequence: TGTGCCATCAGTGAGGATGAACAGGGCAATGAGCAGTTCTTC.

To note about this clonotype: A read error may produce the germline difference seen at one junction end. The chain links TRBV7-7 to TRBJ2-3; D may be TRBD1 (5 bases). Germline V gives CDR1 SSHAT, CDR2 FNYEAQ (reference sequence). CDR3 length equals 15 residues. The CDR3 region is CASTPQVTSTDTQYF. Here the CDR3 DNA reads TGTGCTAGCACACCACAGGTCACTAGCACAGATACGCAGTATTTT.

V usage is TRBV7-8 and J usage is TRBJ2-7; D remains ambiguous. With 1 base removed from V and 3 bases from J, the gap between germline ends came to 7 bases. CDR3 length: 13 residues. The germline gives CDR1 SGHVS, CDR2 FQNEAQ. The CDR3 nucleotides are TGTGCCAGCAGCTTAGAACTGAACTACGAGCAGTACTTC. This encodes CASSLELNYEQYF.

This clonotype was seen more than once but under ten times. The chain carries TRBV12-3 or TRBV12-4 and TRBJ1-2; TRBD1 is a possible D gene (6 bases). There are 10 residues in the CDR3. Trimming removed 7 bases from V and 13 bases from J, with 13 bases in between. CDR3 sequence: CASTAGDVTF. CDR3 DNA: TGTGCCAGCACCGCAGGGGACGTCACCTTC.

With regard to this clonotype: One end of the junction fails to match germline, which may point to a read error. The CDR3, as DNA: TGTGCCAACAGTCGCCCCGGGACAGGCTCTGGAAACACCATATATTTT. It codes for CANSRPGTGSGNTIYF. V is TRBV28 and J is TRBJ1-3, with 8 bases matching TRBD1. CDR3 length: 16 amino acids. Per the germline V gene, CDR1 is MDHEN and CDR2 is SYDVKM.

This chain joins TRBV27 and TRBJ1-4, with TRBD1 as a possible D gene (6 bases). This CDR3 has 14 amino acids. Germline lookup yields CDR1 MNHEY and CDR2 SMNVEV (reference sequence). The V end lost 2 bases, the J end lost 4 bases, and 8 bases lay between the germline ends. CDR3 bases: TGTGCCAGCAGTTTAACAGGGTATAATGAAAAACTGTTTTTT. Translation: CASSLTGYNEKLFF.